This TCR beta chain was retrieved from a study of shared clonotypes between healthy human individuals. At the level of the study: Each donor contributed plates that comprised three CD4 naive, three CD4 memory, two CD8 naive and one CD8 memory.

An assay was performed, and its level was deep. The data were produced by immunoSEQ multiplex PCR, yet TCRdb's version contains in-frame clones alone and is incomplete. The sample carries 2 million to 3 million clones, 90% to 95% recorded once. To note about this clone: An end of the junction does not agree with germline; a read error may underlie this.

The CDR3 is 15 amino acids. CDR1 is SNHLY and CDR2 is FYNNEI in the germline V gene. All donors were Caucasian adults living in Nashville, Tennessee. The source of this sequence is a man between 18 and 29 years old in good health. Some clones in this sample may be carry-over from other donors' samples. Sequenced sample: naive CD4+ T cells from PBMCs. Sample subset: CD45RA+ positively selected. The rearrangement joins TRBV2 to TRBJ2-3; 10 bases line up with TRBD2. CDR3 nucleotide sequence: TGTGCCAGCAGGGAAGGACTAGCGGGCACAGATACGCAGTATTTT. As protein: CASREGLAGTDTQYF.